A selection of T cell receptor beta chains follows, all from one sample in a study of T cells in Graves' hyperthyroidism and ophthalmopathy. TCRdb reprocessed the multiplex PCR reads via MiXCR and lists one record per CDR3 protein. The profile shows approximately 330,000 distinct CDR3 sequences, around 20% of them singletons. Sequencing was carried out using blood. The source of these receptors is a woman in her forties or fifties with Graves' hyperthyroidism. CDR3s include the opening cysteine and the closing phenylalanine or tryptophan. Each record gives: D gene, CDR3 length, V gene, CDR3 protein. The D gene is left open where the match is weak.

D: NA
length: 14
V: TRBV30
CDR3: CAWFWGLMNTEAFF

D: TRBD1
length: 13
V: TRBV12-3/TRBV12-4
CDR3: CASSSTGGNEQYF

D: NA
length: 13
V: TRBV6-2/TRBV6-3
CDR3: CASSYPPNTEAFF

D: TRBD1
length: 15
V: TRBV12-3/TRBV12-4
CDR3: CASSLLQGARNIQYF

D: NA
length: 15
V: TRBV18
CDR3: CASSPNPGSYNEQFF

D: TRBD2
length: 15
V: TRBV29-1
CDR3: CSVEDPRGLENEQFF

D: NA
length: 16
V: TRBV5-1
CDR3: CASSFIPTGAYNEQFF

D: NA
length: 14
V: TRBV9
CDR3: CASSVQGDADTQYF

D: NA
length: 13
V: TRBV30
CDR3: CAWDTFGSYEQYF

D: TRBD1
length: 16
V: TRBV18
CDR3: CASSNDPGTGDALQYF

D: NA
length: 14
V: TRBV11-1
CDR3: CASSSNRMNTEAFF

D: TRBD2
length: 16
V: TRBV10-3
CDR3: CAISPIPGLESGELFF

D: TRBD1
length: 15
V: TRBV9
CDR3: CASSAPGQRYNEQFF

D: TRBD1
length: 15
V: TRBV28
CDR3: CASSLQGARRETQYF

D: TRBD2
length: 15
V: TRBV7-3
CDR3: CASSFKRGGYNEQFF

D: NA
length: 15
V: TRBV6-5
CDR3: CASSYGQRSNQPQHF